Listed here are 16 T cell receptor beta chains from one sample, sequenced in a study of cytomegalovirus exposure and HLA in healthy donors. The PCR used 60 Vbeta and 13 Jbeta primers. Repertoires were generated with immunoSEQ multiplex PCR, while TCRdb's copy carries only in-frame clones and drops some. This sample carries around 94,000 clones, over 60% of them seen once, and the ten largest clones take around 4.3%. Input material: PBMCs. All receptors come from a woman between 40 and 50 years old in good health and CMV-seropositive.

The V and J genes are TRBV5-1 and TRBJ2-3; 11 bases fit TRBD2. Germline CDR1 reads SGHRS; CDR2 reads YFSETQ. V trimming: 2 bases; J trimming: 2 bases; junction bases outside the gene matches: 7. CDR3 size: 17 residues. The CDR3 is CASSFARLAGNTDTQYF. CDR3 DNA sequence: TGCGCCAGCAGCTTTGCCCGACTAGCGGGGAACACAGATACGCAGTATTTT.

This chain joins TRBV2 and TRBJ2-6; 9 bases are a match to TRBD2. Germline V lookup: CDR1 SNHLY, CDR2 FYNNEI. The trim removed 6 bases at V and 3 bases at J, leaving 12 bases unmatched. CDR3 length: 18 amino acids. The CDR3 DNA reads TGTGCCAGCAGGCCTAGCGGGAATGACTGGGGTGGGGCCAACGTCCTGACTTTC. Its protein is CASRPSGNDWGGANVLTF.

The V gene is TRBV5-1, the J gene TRBJ2-3, with a tentative D call TRBD2 (6 bases). V was pared by 2 bases and J by 3 bases, with 16 bases between. Germline lookup yields CDR1 SGHRS and CDR2 YFSETQ. The CDR3 totals 16 residues. In nucleotides, the CDR3 is TGCGCCAGCAGCTTCATCGGGACTGGTCAAACAGATACGCAGTATTTT. Its translation: CASSFIGTGQTDTQYF. The whole variable domain, remainder taken from reference TRBV5-1 and TRBJ2-3, is KAGVTQTPRYLIKTRGQQVTLSCSPISGHRSVSWYQQTPGQGLQFLFEYFSETQRNKGNFPGRFSGRQFSNSRSEMNVSTLELGDSALYLCASSFIGTGQTDTQYFGPGTRLTVL.

This clone was seen a handful of times. The gene calls are TRBV7-2 and TRBJ2-4; TRBD1 is a possible D gene (5 bases). The CDR3 runs 14 residues. V gave up 6 bases and J gave up 7 bases, with 16 bases separating them. Germline V lookup: CDR1 SGHTA, CDR2 FQGNSA. CDR3 region: CASSFRGSGNIQYF. In nucleotides, the CDR3 is TGTGCCAGCAGTTTTAGGGGCTCCGGGAACATTCAGTACTTC.

This clone was seen once. J is TRBJ1-3 and V is TRBV21-1; the DNA was not compared with TRBD1, the D call given in the table. TRBV21-1 is flagged as a pseudogene. The CDR3 extends over 14 amino acids. CDR3 bases: TGTGCCAGCAGCAAGTGGGGACAGGGGAGAGCAATATATTTT. Its translation is CASSKWGQGRAIYF.

This clone was detected only a few times. CDR3 nucleotides: TGTGCCAGCAGTAAAGACAATTCCTACGAGCAGTACTTC. As protein: CASSKDNSYEQYF. V and J are TRBV6-1 and TRBJ2-7; D not resolved. CDR1 and CDR2 (germline): MNHNS, SASEGT. The CDR3 loop spans 13 amino acids. V lost 5 bases to trimming and J lost 1 base, with 9 bases between them.

There are a few counts of this clone. The V and J genes are TRBV4-3 and TRBJ2-7; D not certain. This CDR3 has 15 residues. Germline V CDR1 and CDR2: LGHNA, YSLEER. V was cut by 0 bases and J by 2 bases, with 11 bases left in between. The CDR3 region is CASSQEYAQTYEQYF. CDR3 bases: TGCGCCAGCAGCCAAGAATATGCCCAGACCTACGAGCAGTACTTC.

This rearrangement joins TRBV11-1 to TRBJ2-3, with D hard to call. From germline, CDR1 is SGHAT and CDR2 FQDESV (reference sequence). V was clipped by 5 bases and J by 1 base, with 7 bases between them. The CDR3 consists of 13 residues. CDR3 bases: TGTGCCAGCAGCCCTGCGGGCACAGATACGCAGTATTTT. It encodes CASSPAGTDTQYF.

The V gene is TRBV6-1, the J gene TRBJ2-2, with a tentative D call TRBD1 (6 bases). The V gene lost 10 bases and the J gene lost 3 bases, with 9 bases spanning the gap. There are 12 residues in the CDR3. Germline-derived CDR1 and CDR2 are MNHNS and SASEGT. This CDR3 is CANRADTGELFF. The CDR3 nucleotides are TGTGCCAACAGGGCGGACACCGGGGAGCTGTTTTTT.

The rearrangement uses TRBV6-5 and TRBJ2-3; no clear D gene. The V end lost 0 bases, the J end lost 4 bases, and 8 bases lay between the germline ends. In germline, CDR1 is MNHEY, CDR2 SVGAGI. This CDR3 is 14 amino acids long. As DNA, the CDR3 is TGTGCCAGCAGTTACTCGCGGAAATCAGATACGCAGTATTTT. Amino acids: CASSYSRKSDTQYF.

The chain carries TRBV6-6 and TRBJ2-1; 7 bases line up with TRBD1. Germline CDR1 is MNHNY and CDR2 is SVGAGI (reference sequence). V gave up 2 bases and J gave up 4 bases; unmatched junction bases: 5. The CDR3 runs 15 residues. The CDR3 here is CASSYQDRDYNEQFF. The CDR3 DNA is TGTGCCAGCAGTTACCAAGACAGGGATTACAATGAGCAGTTCTTC.

The rearrangement links TRBV28 to TRBJ1-1; a weak D match, TRBD1 (6 bases). Trimming took off 5 bases at V and 4 bases at J, with 17 bases between the two ends. CDR1 is MDHEN and CDR2 is SYDVKM in the germline V gene. The CDR3 is 15 residues long. For the CDR3, the DNA is TGTGCCAGCAGTCCGCCTCAGGGGAGTGGCACTGAAGCTTTCTTT. Its protein is CASSPPQGSGTEAFF. The entire variable domain, with the rest obtained from reference TRBV28 and TRBJ1-1, is as follows: DVKVTQSSRYLVKRTGEKVFLECVQDMDHENMFWYRQDPGLGLRLIYFSYDVKMKEKGDIPEGYSVSREKKERFSLILESASTNQTSMYLCASSPPQGSGTEAFFGQGTRLTVV.

The rearrangement uses TRBV6-4 and TRBJ2-2; TRBD2 matches at 12 bases. This CDR3 region has 16 residues. V shed 7 bases and J 7 bases; nucleotides not matched to a gene: 10. Germline V gene lookup returns CDR1 MRHNA and CDR2 SNTAGT. The CDR3 region has the DNA TGTGCCAGCACCCCCGGACTAGCGGGACTTGACGGGGAGCTGTTTTTT. Translating gives CASTPGLAGLDGELFF.

The chain combines TRBV25-1 with TRBJ2-7; D is perhaps TRBD2 (5 bases). This CDR3 spans 13 amino acids. Germline assignment: CDR1 MGHDK and CDR2 SYGVNS. Trimming removed 5 bases from V and 2 bases from J, with 10 bases in between. This CDR3 is CASSRGEAYEQYF. CDR3 DNA: TGTGCCAGCAGTCGGGGTGAGGCCTACGAGCAGTACTTC.

The CDR3 region has the DNA TGCGCCAGCAGCCACGGGACAGGAGAGACCCAGTACTTC. Translating it yields CASSHGTGETQYF. This chain joins TRBV5-1 and TRBJ2-5; TRBD1 matches 8 bases. The ends lost 4 bases at V and 4 bases at J; junction bases unmatched: 3. Germline V gives CDR1 SGHRS, CDR2 YFSETQ. This CDR3 contains 13 residues. Full variable domain (rest looked up from reference TRBV5-1 and TRBJ2-5): KAGVTQTPRYLIKTRGQQVTLSCSPISGHRSVSWYQQTPGQGLQFLFEYFSETQRNKGNFPGRFSGRQFSNSRSEMNVSTLELGDSALYLCASSHGTGETQYFGPGTRLLVL.

V usage is TRBV19 and J usage is TRBJ2-3, with a tentative D call TRBD2 (6 bases). V dropped 6 bases and J dropped 9 bases, with 22 bases sitting between them. CDR1 is LNHDA, CDR2 SQIVND, per germline (reference sequence). This CDR3 region has 15 residues. The DNA for the CDR3 is TGTGCCAGTAGCGGGAGCACGGGGGACCTCGACACGCAGTATTTT. Translating gives CASSGSTGDLDTQYF.